Shown below are 9 T cell receptor beta chains from a single sample sequenced in a study of shared clonotypes between healthy human individuals. The assay was immunoSEQ multiplex PCR, and TCRdb's table has in-frame clones only and misses some. The table lists approximately 710,000 clones, around 90% of them singletons, with 30% to 40% in the top ten. The sequencing sample was made of memory CD8+ T cells from PBMCs. Subset in this sample: CD45RO+ cells pooled with CCR7-negative TemRA cells. The source is a man between 18 and 35 years old in good health. Some clones in this sample may be carry-over from other donors' samples.

The rearrangement joins TRBV30 to TRBJ2-7; D uncertain. This CDR3 has 11 residues. V dropped 1 base and J dropped 1 base, with 2 bases sitting between them. CDR1 and CDR2 from the germline V gene are GTSNPN and SVGIG (reference sequence). This chain's CDR3 is CAWSASYEQYF. The CDR3 DNA reads TGTGCCTGGAGTGCTTCCTACGAGCAGTACTTC.

This clone was counted a few times. The chain recombines TRBV27 with TRBJ2-7, with TRBD2 matching over 10 bases. The CDR3 length is 16 residues. The germline V gene encodes CDR1 MNHEY and CDR2 SMNVEV (reference sequence). Losses at the gene ends were 0 bases for V and 3 bases for J; bases not matched to a gene: 5. CDR3 amino acids: CASSLSSSGSIYEQYF. For the CDR3, the DNA is TGTGCCAGCAGTTTATCGTCTAGCGGGAGCATCTACGAGCAGTACTTC.

This chain connects TRBV11-2 to TRBJ1-5; D call uncertain. This CDR3 has 15 amino acids. Germline CDR1 SGHAT, CDR2 FQNNGV. Trimming cost V 6 bases and J 3 bases, with 15 bases left between them. The CDR3 loop is CASSLGRSLNQPQHF. CDR3 DNA sequence: TGTGCCAGCAGTCTTGGACGGTCTCTCAATCAGCCCCAGCATTTT.

V and J are TRBV4-3 and TRBJ2-7, with TRBD1 matching 9 bases. Germline values: CDR1 LGHNA, CDR2 YSLEER. The CDR3 runs to 16 residues. J lost 6 bases, V lost 3 bases, and 12 bases had no gene match. Here the CDR3 DNA reads TGCGCCAGCAGCCAGCATATGGGACAGGGATTCTCCGAGCAGTACTTC. It specifies CASSQHMGQGFSEQYF.

The J gene is TRBJ2-7, the V gene TRBV7-9; a weak D match, TRBD1 (5 bases). There are 16 residues in the CDR3. V was shortened by 2 bases and J by 5 bases, with 19 bases between the two germline ends. The V gene's germline CDR1 is SEHNR and CDR2 FQNEAQ (reference sequence). This CDR3 is CASSLQGSQTAHEQYF. The CDR3 DNA is TGTGCCAGCAGCTTACAGGGCAGCCAGACCGCCCACGAGCAGTACTTC.

The chain has TRBV2 and TRBJ1-4; perhaps TRBD1 as D (6 bases). V was trimmed by 3 bases and J by 7 bases, leaving 15 bases between them. Germline V gives CDR1 SNHLY, CDR2 FYNNEI. The CDR3 sequence is 15 residues long. The CDR3 nucleotides read TGTGCCAGCAGTGAGTTGGTCAGGGGACTTGAAAAACTGTTTTTT. This codes for CASSELVRGLEKLFF.

CDR3 amino acids: CASSLGGQGFGETQYF. In nucleotides, the CDR3 is TGTGCCAGCAGTTTAGGGGGACAGGGTTTTGGGGAGACCCAGTACTTC. The rearrangement uses TRBV28 and TRBJ2-5; 9 nucleotides align to TRBD1. Unmatched junction bases numbered 9, after V lost 2 bases and J lost 5 bases. The CDR3 runs 16 residues. CDR1 is MDHEN and CDR2 is SYDVKM in the germline V gene.

The chain has TRBV7-8 and TRBJ1-1; tentatively, D is TRBD1 (5 bases). With 8 bases removed from V and 5 bases from J, the gap between germline ends came to 24 bases. Germline V gene data show CDR1 as SGHVS and CDR2 as FQNEAQ. The CDR3 extends over 16 amino acids. CDR3 nucleotides: TGTGCCAGCGCTAGGGGACGAGGGCCCCTCGGAACTGAAGCTTTCTTT. Protein sequence: CASARGRGPLGTEAFF.

The gene calls are TRBV7-3 and TRBJ1-2; a possible D gene is TRBD1 (5 bases). The CDR3 spans 14 residues. Germline loops: CDR1 SGHTA, CDR2 FQGTGA. Trimming took off 5 bases at V and 6 bases at J, with 16 bases between the two ends. The CDR3 sequence is CASSLGGAEDGYTF. The CDR3 DNA reads TGTGCCAGCAGCCTGGGCGGGGCAGAAGATGGCTACACCTTC. Full variable domain (remainder filled in from reference TRBV7-3 and TRBJ1-2): GAGVSQTPSNKVTEKGKYVELRCDPISGHTALYWYRQSLGQGPEFLIYFQGTGAADDSGLPNDRFFAVRPEGSVSTLKIQRTERGDSAVYLCASSLGGAEDGYTFGSGTRLTVV.